This is a list of T cell receptor beta chains from one sample in a study of CD8+ T cells in alopecia areata. The assay was immunoSEQ multiplex PCR, and TCRdb's table has in-frame clones only and misses some. The table includes 250,000 or so clones, about 68% detected once. The specimen was CD4+ T cells sorted from blood, collected at week 0. The receptors here all came from a human donor with alopecia areata. The CDR3 runs from the conserved cysteine through the conserved F or W. Not every row has a clone size; where given, it reads once, few, many or a size class.

V,size,CDR3
TRBV10-3,NA,CAILATGLYTEAFF
TRBV30,NA,CAWSGGADTQYF
TRBV29-1,few,CSAAVRGRPEAFF
TRBV4-3,NA,CASSQETGANVLTF
TRBV30,NA,CAWSVGGSTNEKLFF
TRBV5-1,NA,CASSAPTGPSTDTQYF
TRBV2,NA,CASPDPRYPDLTDTQYF
TRBV9,NA,CASSSRLGSYEQYF
TRBV15,NA,CATSRALAEYNEQFF
TRBV11-2,NA,CASSLGSLQETQYF
TRBV25-1,NA,CASSEGGGPNYGYTF
TRBV30,few,CAWSTRVSGANVLTF
TRBV29-1,few,CSVEGGTGMNEQFF
TRBV15,NA,CATSGDSQETQYF
TRBV29-1,few,CSVEGTDTQYF
TRBV4-1,NA,CASGRVASGVPDEQYF
TRBV11-1,NA,CASQRGASYEQYF
TRBV5-1,NA,CASSLGHSGANVLTF
TRBV29-1,NA,CSVGLAGAGETQYF
TRBV30,NA,CAWSERNEQFF
TRBV6-5,NA,CASSQWAGRTEAFF
TRBV29-1,NA,CSVEGTSGVSTDTQYF
TRBV6-5,NA,CASRRAGGLGPQHF
TRBV27,NA,CASSTSGLAGGYQETQYF
TRBV5-1,NA,CASSLSGQRVNTEAFF
TRBV11-3,few,CASSPGWEDYGYTF
TRBV7-2,few,CASRSTDTQYF
TRBV7-6,NA,CATTPTGAGEQYF
TRBV13,NA,CASSLGQHYEQYF
TRBV29-1,NA,CSVRLGDEQYF
TRBV30,NA,CACAPDSSYEQYF
TRBV30,NA,CAWSLGENQPQHF
TRBV18,NA,CASSPPSKSGLELFF
TRBV5-1,NA,CASSLQPGQETQYF
TRBV13,NA,CASSWIGTEDYGYTF
TRBV10-3,few,CATGLRSYEQYF
TRBV29-1,once,CSASGTTTDTQYF
TRBV7-2,few,CASSSIQGPYEQYF
TRBV25-1,NA,CASSEWLGLGNTIYF
TRBV30,once,CAWGQGTQYF
TRBV30,NA,CAWSHGGPYQPQHF
TRBV5-1,NA,CASSPGPSIRDGYTF
TRBV7-8,NA,CASSSSGQNTGELFF
TRBV29-1,NA,CSVVGGADTQYF
TRBV4-2,NA,CASSHDLQSSGANVLTF
TRBV7-9,NA,CASSLGGAGNQPQHF
TRBV7-2,NA,CASSLFGTGAAKNTEAFF
TRBV10-3,NA,CAISGPGQKFPGANVLTF